Listed below are T cell receptor beta chains from one sample, sequenced in a study of T cells in tumors after PD-1 blockade. This table comes from immunoSEQ multiplex PCR, and its TCRdb copy is limited to in-frame clones, with some not included. The table has fewer than 6,500 clones, 65% to 80% seen once. Material: tumor tissue, obtained before anti-PD-1 treatment. The origin of the receptors is a human donor with basal cell carcinoma. CDR3s leave out the opening cysteine and the closing phenylalanine or tryptophan.

TRBV3-1/TRBV3-2	TRBJ2-1	ASSQVGPSGDYAF
TRBV6-6	TRBJ1-5	ASSYAGGNQPQH
TRBV14	TRBJ1-6	ASSQTDSSNSPLH
TRBV7-3	TRBJ2-3	ASSSTSRSTDTQY
TRBV28	TRBJ2-6	ASSRGTLWANVLT
TRBV7-9	TRBJ1-1	ASSFRDPEGTEAF
TRBV2	TRBJ2-7	ASRGSGYYEQY
TRBV27	TRBJ1-1	ASSHHNPGGRMNTEAF
TRBV19	TRBJ2-3	ASSISGAGADTQY
TRBV6-5	TRBJ2-3	ASSYGGEVDTQY
TRBV30	TRBJ1-1	AFRRGRGNTEAF
TRBV6-5	TRBJ2-7	ASRTSGGSYEQY
TRBV2	TRBJ2-7	ASSDTLASSYEQY
TRBV6-5	TRBJ1-1	ASRFLDFNTEAF
TRBV29-1	TRBJ1-3	SVDDRVGNTIY
TRBV7-9	TRBJ2-5	ASSLPGRAEETQY
TRBV7-6	TRBJ2-1	ASSLRLYNEQF
TRBV12-3/TRBV12-4	TRBJ1-2	ASSRTGDYT
TRBV30	TRBJ2-7	AWSGTAISAQY
TRBV4-1	TRBJ1-4	ASPTPVTTNEKLF
TRBV29-1	TRBJ1-1	SVWGEAEAF
TRBV6-5	TRBJ1-4	ASRIQGGVGEKLF
TRBV5-4	TRBJ1-2	ASSFLQGAKAGYT
TRBV6-5	TRBJ1-5	ASSDSFDQPQH
TRBV18	TRBJ2-1	ASSPAGYSYNEQF
TRBV30	TRBJ2-7	AWSAGALSYEQY
TRBV29-1	TRBJ1-1	SVGTEGTEAF
TRBV3-1/TRBV3-2	TRBJ2-2	ASSQGNALGGELF
TRBV7-2	TRBJ1-6	ASSLSGGRGFSYNSPLH
TRBV5-8	TRBJ2-1	ASSSGTASYNEQF
TRBV30	TRBJ1-4	AWSVENRGGEKLF
TRBV23-1	TRBJ1-1	ASSRDRGQGKNTEAF
TRBV20-1	TRBJ2-3	SASVPSGGYTDTQY
TRBV4-1	TRBJ1-4	ASSQDSSGATNEKLF